This T cell receptor beta chain was recovered during a study of shared clonotypes between healthy human individuals. Some clones are missing from TCRdb's copy, which holds only in-frame ones; the method was immunoSEQ multiplex PCR. The sample lists some 680,000 clones; 73% were seen once. V was clipped by 4 bases and J by 2 bases, with 10 bases between them. Germline V gene sequence: CDR1 SGHRS, CDR2 YFSETQ. This CDR3 contains 14 residues. This clone was observed a single time. This chain connects TRBV5-1 to TRBJ2-1, with no clear D. Sample: memory CD4+ T cells sorted from blood. Subset noted: CD45RA-negative fraction. The origin of this receptor is a woman under 40 in good health. The CDR3 loop is CASSPWMTYNEQFF. CDR3 DNA: TGCGCCAGCAGCCCATGGATGACCTACAATGAGCAGTTCTTC.